These T cell receptor beta chains were read from a single sample in a study of T cells expressing NK-cell markers. Reanalyzing the 5' RACE reads, TCRdb keeps one entry per CDR3 protein, without DNA. Here the sample table reports about 390,000 distinct CDR3 sequences. The source material was blood T cells: a sorted CD56 or NKG2C T cell subset, CD4+ or CD8+ T cells, or bulk PBMC T cells (not recorded which). Receptors originate from a woman aged 45-59 years in good health. The CDR3 runs from the conserved cysteine through the conserved F or W.

J: TRBJ2-3; V: TRBV20-1; CDR3: CSGEGTGATQYF
J: TRBJ2-1; V: TRBV20-1; CDR3: CSAPLAGGPFVHNEQFF
J: TRBJ2-1; V: TRBV6-5; CDR3: CASSPLGGSGPRQFF
J: TRBJ1-1; V: TRBV7-8; CDR3: CASSTRLDTEAFF
J: TRBJ1-3; V: TRBV25-1; CDR3: CASSGIGGFTGNTIYF
J: TRBJ2-7; V: TRBV9; CDR3: CASSVGLEYEQYF
J: TRBJ2-1; V: TRBV7-3; CDR3: CASSYRETGEQFF
J: TRBJ1-1; V: TRBV5-1; CDR3: CASSLVLFTNTEAFF
J: TRBJ2-1; V: TRBV7-9; CDR3: CASTRTSAIHNEQFF
J: TRBJ2-3; V: TRBV29-1; CDR3: CRADKSGSGGTQYF